Reported below is one TCR beta chain. This specimen belongs to a study of blood T cell repertoires in COVID-19. Background on the study: Acute and convalescent COVID-19 samples came from the United States, Italy and Spain.

TCRdb's copy holds only in-frame clones and misses some; the assay was immunoSEQ multiplex PCR. The sample lists approximately 290,000 clones, about nine tenths occurring once. CDR3 length: 14 amino acids. V lost 2 bases and J 6 bases, leaving 10 bases between the germline ends. In germline, CDR1 is WSHSY, CDR2 SAAADI. Sequencing was performed on peripheral blood. The chain recombines TRBV10-2 with TRBJ2-2; tentatively, D is TRBD2 (6 bases). This TCR was recovered from a man between 18 and 35 years old with active or convalescent COVID-19. CDR3 sequence: CASSEGGTSGELFF. In DNA form, the CDR3 reads TGCGCCAGCAGTGAGGGGGGGACTTCCGGGGAGCTGTTTTTT.